This T cell receptor (beta chain) was identified during a study of T cells in Graves' hyperthyroidism and ophthalmopathy. RNA transcripts yielded amplified TCR beta CDR3 regions. The HTBI primer set served for first-round RT-PCR of the TCR CDR3. TCRdb re-called the multiplex PCR reads through MiXCR, storing one row per CDR3 protein. The repertoire holds 400,000 to 500,000 distinct CDR3 sequences, with about 14% as singletons. This clonotype was counted a few times. No antigen is known for it. Study outcomes and limitations: Model output signaled ophthalmopathy a median 6.5 months ahead of onset.

Each ophthalmopathy patient scored at least 3 on the Clinical Activity Score and at least 4 on NOSPECS grade, with duration under 3 months. Diagnoses were made from clinical symptoms, serum measures (thyroxine and TRAb), thyroid ultrasound and orbital computed tomography. Fresh 10 ml peripheral blood yielded PBMCs. The germline V gene encodes CDR1 SGHAT and CDR2 FQNNGV. There are 18 residues in the CDR3. Trimming removed 5 bases from V and 0 bases from J, with 20 bases in between. The sequenced sample consisted of blood. This sequence was found in a man younger than 35 with Graves' ophthalmopathy. The V gene is TRBV11-2, the J gene TRBJ1-3; D might be TRBD1 (5 bases). This chain's CDR3 is CASSGGVNRRGSGNTIYF. The CDR3 nucleotides read TGTGCCAGCAGCGGGGGGGTTAACAGGAGGGGCTCTGGAAACACCATATATTTT.